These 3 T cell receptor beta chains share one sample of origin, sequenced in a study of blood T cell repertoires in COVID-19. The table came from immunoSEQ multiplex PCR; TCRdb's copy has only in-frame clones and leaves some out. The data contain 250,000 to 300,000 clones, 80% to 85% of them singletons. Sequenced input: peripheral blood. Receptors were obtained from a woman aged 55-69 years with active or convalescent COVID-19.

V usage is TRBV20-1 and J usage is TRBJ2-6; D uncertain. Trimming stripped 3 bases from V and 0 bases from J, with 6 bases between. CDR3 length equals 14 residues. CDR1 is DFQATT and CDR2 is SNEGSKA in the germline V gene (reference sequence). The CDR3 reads CSASVSSGANVLTF. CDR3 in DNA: TGCAGTGCTAGTGTGAGCTCTGGGGCCAACGTCCTGACTTTC.

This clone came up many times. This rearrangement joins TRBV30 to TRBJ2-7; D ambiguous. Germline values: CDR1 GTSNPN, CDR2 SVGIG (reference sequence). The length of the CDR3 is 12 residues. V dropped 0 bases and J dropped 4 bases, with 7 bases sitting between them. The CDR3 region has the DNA TGTGCCTGGAGTGTAAGCGTATACGAGCAGTACTTC. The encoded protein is CAWSVSVYEQYF.

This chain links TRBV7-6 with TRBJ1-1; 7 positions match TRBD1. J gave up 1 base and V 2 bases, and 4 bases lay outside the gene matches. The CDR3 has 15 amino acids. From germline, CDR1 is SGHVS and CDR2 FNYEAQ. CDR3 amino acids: CASSLNQGGNTEAFF. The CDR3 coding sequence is TGTGCCAGCAGCTTAAACCAGGGGGGGAACACTGAAGCTTTCTTT.